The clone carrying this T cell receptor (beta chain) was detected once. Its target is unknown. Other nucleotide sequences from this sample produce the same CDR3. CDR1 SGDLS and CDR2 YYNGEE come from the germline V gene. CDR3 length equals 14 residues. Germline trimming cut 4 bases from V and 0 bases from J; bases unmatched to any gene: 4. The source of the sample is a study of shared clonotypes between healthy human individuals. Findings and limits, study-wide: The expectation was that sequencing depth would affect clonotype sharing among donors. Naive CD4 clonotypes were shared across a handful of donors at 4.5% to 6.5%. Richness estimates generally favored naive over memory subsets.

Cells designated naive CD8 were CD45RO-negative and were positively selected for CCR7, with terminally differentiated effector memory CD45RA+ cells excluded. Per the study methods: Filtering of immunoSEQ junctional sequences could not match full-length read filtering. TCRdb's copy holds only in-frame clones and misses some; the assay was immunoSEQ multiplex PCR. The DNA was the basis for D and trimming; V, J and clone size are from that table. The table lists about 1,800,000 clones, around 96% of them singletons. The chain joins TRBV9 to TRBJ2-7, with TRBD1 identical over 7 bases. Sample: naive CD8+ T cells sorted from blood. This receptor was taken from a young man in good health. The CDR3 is CASSPGTASYEQYF. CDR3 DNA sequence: TGTGCCAGCAGCCCTGGGACAGCCTCCTACGAGCAGTACTTC.